This TCR beta chain comes out of a study of T-cell memory formation after mild COVID-19. TCRdb re-called the 5' RACE reads with MiXCR, one entry per CDR3 protein. The data hold approximately 400,000 distinct CDR3 sequences, with 15% to 20% observed a single time. General observations from the study: Day 15 to 85 contracting clones showed balanced CD4/CD8; day 15 to 37 expanders favored CD4+. Some clones that responded turned up in pre-infection memory, which suggests that cross-reactive memory joined in.

V dropped 4 bases and J dropped 0 bases, with 16 bases sitting between them. Germline V gene sequence: CDR1 MGHRA, CDR2 YSYEKL. This CDR3 region has 17 residues. This clonotype was counted a few times. Its matching antigen is unknown. The TCR was taken from a man younger than 35 who had mild COVID-19 (a few samples of this study predate the infection). Cell type and time point are not known. Material for sequencing was PBMCs or a T cell subset sorted from them (not recorded which). This chain connects TRBV4-1 to TRBJ1-5, with a tentative D call TRBD1 (5 bases). DNA for the CDR3: TGCGCCAGCAGCCCCCGGCAGGGCAGTTATAGCAATCAGCCCCAGCATTTT. Translating gives CASSPRQGSYSNQPQHF.